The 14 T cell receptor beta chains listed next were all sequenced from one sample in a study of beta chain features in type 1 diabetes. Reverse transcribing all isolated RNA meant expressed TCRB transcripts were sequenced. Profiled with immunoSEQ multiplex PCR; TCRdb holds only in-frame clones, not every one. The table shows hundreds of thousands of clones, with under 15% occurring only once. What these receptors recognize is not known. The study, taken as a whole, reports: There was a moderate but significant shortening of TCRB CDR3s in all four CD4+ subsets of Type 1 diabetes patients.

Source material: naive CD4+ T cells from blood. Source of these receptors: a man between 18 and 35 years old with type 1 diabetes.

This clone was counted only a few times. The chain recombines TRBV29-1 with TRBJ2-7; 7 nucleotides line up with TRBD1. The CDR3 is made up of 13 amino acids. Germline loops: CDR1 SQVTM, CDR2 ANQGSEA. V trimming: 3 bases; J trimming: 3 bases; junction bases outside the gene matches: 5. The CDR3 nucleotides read TGCAGCGTTGACTCCGGGACAGACTACGAGCAGTACTTC. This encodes CSVDSGTDYEQYF.

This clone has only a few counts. CDR3 sequence (DNA): TGCGCCAGCAGCCAAGTCCAGGGGGCTGGGGCCAACGTCCTGACTTTC. Translating gives CASSQVQGAGANVLTF. The V call is TRBV4-1, the J call TRBJ2-6; 7 bases are a match to TRBD1. The junction had 2 bases not matched to a gene; V was cut back by 1 base and J by 2 bases. The germline gives CDR1 MGHRA, CDR2 YSYEKL. The CDR3 spans 16 residues.

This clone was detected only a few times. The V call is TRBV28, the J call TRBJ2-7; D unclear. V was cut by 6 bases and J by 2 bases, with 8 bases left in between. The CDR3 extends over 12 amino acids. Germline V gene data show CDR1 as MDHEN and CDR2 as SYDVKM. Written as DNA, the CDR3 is TGTGCCAGCAGCCCCAGAGCCTACGAGCAGTACTTC. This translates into CASSPRAYEQYF.

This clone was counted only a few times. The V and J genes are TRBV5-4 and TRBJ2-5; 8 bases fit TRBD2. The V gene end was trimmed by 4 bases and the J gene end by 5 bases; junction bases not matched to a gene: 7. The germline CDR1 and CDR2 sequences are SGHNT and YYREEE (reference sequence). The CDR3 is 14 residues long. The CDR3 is CASSRRTSTETQYF. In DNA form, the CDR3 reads TGTGCCAGCAGCCGCAGGACTAGCACTGAGACCCAGTACTTC.

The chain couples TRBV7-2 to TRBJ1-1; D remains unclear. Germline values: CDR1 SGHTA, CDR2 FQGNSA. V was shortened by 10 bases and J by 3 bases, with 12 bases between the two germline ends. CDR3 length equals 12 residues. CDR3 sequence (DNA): TGTGCCATCGGGATTGGGTACACTGAAGCTTTCTTT. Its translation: CAIGIGYTEAFF.

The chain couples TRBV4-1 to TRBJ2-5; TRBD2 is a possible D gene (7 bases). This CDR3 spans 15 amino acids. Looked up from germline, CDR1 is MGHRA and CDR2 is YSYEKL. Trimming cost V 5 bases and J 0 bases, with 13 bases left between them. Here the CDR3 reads CASSARGGYQETQYF. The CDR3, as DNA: TGCGCCAGCAGCGCCAGGGGAGGGTACCAAGAGACCCAGTACTTC.

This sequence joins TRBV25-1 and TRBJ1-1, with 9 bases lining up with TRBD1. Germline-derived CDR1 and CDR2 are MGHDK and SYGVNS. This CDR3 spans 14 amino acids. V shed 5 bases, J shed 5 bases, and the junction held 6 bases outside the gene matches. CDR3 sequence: CASSLRQGETEAFF. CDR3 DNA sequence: TGTGCCAGCAGTCTAAGACAGGGGGAAACTGAAGCTTTCTTT.

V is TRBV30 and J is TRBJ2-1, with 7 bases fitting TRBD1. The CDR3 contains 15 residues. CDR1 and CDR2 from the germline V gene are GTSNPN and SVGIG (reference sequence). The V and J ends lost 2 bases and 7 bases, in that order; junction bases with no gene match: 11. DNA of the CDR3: TGTGCCTGGAGTCCTCACCCGACAGGGATAAATGAGCAGTTCTTC. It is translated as CAWSPHPTGINEQFF.

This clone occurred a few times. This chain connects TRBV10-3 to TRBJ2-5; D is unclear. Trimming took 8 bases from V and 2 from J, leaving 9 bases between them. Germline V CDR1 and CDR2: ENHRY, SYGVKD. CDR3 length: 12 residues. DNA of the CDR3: TGTGCCATCGGAAAGGATCAAGAGACCCAGTACTTC. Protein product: CAIGKDQETQYF.

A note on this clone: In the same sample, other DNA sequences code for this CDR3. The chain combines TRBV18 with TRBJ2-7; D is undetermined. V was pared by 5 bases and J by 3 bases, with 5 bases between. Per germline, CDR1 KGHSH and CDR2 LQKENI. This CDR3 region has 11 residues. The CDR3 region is CASSSSYEQYF. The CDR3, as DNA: TGTGCCAGCTCATCCAGCTACGAGCAGTACTTC.

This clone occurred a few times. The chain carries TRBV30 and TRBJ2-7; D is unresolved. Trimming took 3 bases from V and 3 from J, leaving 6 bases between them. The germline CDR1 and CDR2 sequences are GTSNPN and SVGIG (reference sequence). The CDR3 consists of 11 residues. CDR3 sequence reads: CAWRQIYEQYF. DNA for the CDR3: TGTGCCTGGAGGCAGATCTACGAGCAGTACTTC.

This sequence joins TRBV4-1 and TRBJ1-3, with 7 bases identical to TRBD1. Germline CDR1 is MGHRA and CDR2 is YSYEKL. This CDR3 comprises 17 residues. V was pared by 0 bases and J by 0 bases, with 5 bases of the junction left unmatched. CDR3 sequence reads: CASSQEDRAFSGNTIYF. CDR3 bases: TGCGCCAGCAGCCAAGAAGACAGGGCCTTCTCTGGAAACACCATATATTTT.

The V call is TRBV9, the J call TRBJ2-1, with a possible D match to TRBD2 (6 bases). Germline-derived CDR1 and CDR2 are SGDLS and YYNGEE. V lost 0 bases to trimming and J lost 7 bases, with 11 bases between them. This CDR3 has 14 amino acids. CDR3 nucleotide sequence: TGTGCCAGCAGCGTAGGAGTGGACTATAATGAGCAGTTCTTC. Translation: CASSVGVDYNEQFF.

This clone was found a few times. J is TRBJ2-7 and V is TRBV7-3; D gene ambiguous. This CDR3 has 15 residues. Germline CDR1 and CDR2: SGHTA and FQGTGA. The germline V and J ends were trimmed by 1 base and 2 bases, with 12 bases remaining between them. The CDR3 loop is CASSLMGSATYEQYF. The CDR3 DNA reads TGTGCCAGCAGCTTAATGGGTTCGGCGACCTACGAGCAGTACTTC. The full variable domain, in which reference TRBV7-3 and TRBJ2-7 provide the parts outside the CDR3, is GAGVSQTPSNKVTEKGKYVELRCDPISGHTALYWYRQSLGQGPEFLIYFQGTGAADDSGLPNDRFFAVRPEGSVSTLKIQRTERGDSAVYLCASSLMGSATYEQYFGPGTRLTVT.